This T cell receptor (beta chain) was sequenced during a study of T cells in Graves' hyperthyroidism and ophthalmopathy. Study-level results: Ophthalmopathy was model-predicted a median about 6.9 months pre-onset.

The study excluded patients with uncontrolled infection, other autoimmune disease, pregnancy or lactation. Clinical symptoms, serum thyroxine, TRAb, thyroid ultrasound and orbital computed tomography informed diagnoses. Each 10 ml fresh peripheral blood draw supplied the PBMCs. This clonotype was counted a few times. Its antigen remains unknown. Amplification of TCR beta CDR3 regions used RNA as the template. When the TCR CDR3 underwent first-round RT-PCR, the HTBI primer set was used. MiXCR, applied by TCRdb to the multiplex PCR reads, yields one record per CDR3 protein. In the table there are roughly 500,000 distinct CDR3 sequences, approximately 16% of which are singletons. The CDR3 loop spans 14 amino acids. CDR1 is DFQATT and CDR2 is SNEGSKA in the germline V gene (reference sequence). Losses at the gene ends were 3 bases for V and 5 bases for J; bases not matched to a gene: 6.

This rearrangement joins TRBV20-1 to TRBJ2-5, with TRBD2 matching over 10 bases. This sequence was found in a woman aged 30 to 39 with Graves' ophthalmopathy. Sample: blood. The chain's CDR3 is CSASLAGVRETQYF. The CDR3 DNA is TGCAGTGCTAGCCTAGCGGGAGTCCGGGAGACCCAGTACTTC.